The rows below give T cell receptor beta chains drawn from one sample of a study of blood T cell repertoires in COVID-19. Assay: immunoSEQ multiplex PCR; the TCRdb copy retains only in-frame clones and omits some. Among 300,000 to 450,000 clones, approximately 88% were seen once, and the ten largest hold 3%. Input material: peripheral blood. These receptors all come from a woman aged 30 to 39 with COVID-19, enrolled during active disease. CDR3s include the opening cysteine and the closing phenylalanine or tryptophan. A D gene is named only where the DNA matches it firmly. The listing skips clone size in some rows; elsewhere it reads once, few, many or a size class.

clone size,V gene,D gene,J gene,CDR3 protein,CDR3 DNA
NA,TRBV9,NA,TRBJ2-6,CASSQEARRDVLTF,TGTGCCAGCAGCCAAGAGGCGAGGAGGGACGTCCTGACTTTC
NA,TRBV5-8,NA,TRBJ1-1,CASSLYKGAGKNTEAFF,TGTGCCAGCAGCTTGTATAAAGGGGCTGGTAAGAACACTGAAGCTTTCTTT
NA,TRBV5-4,NA,TRBJ2-3,CASNPGQSWTDTQYF,TGTGCCAGCAACCCCGGACAGTCATGGACAGATACGCAGTATTTT
NA,TRBV15,TRBD1,TRBJ1-4,CATSRVGQTNEKLFF,TGTGCCACCAGCAGAGTGGGACAGACTAATGAAAAACTGTTTTTT
NA,TRBV27,NA,TRBJ2-1,CAIGLPGDNEQFF,TGTGCCATCGGTCTCCCGGGTGACAATGAGCAGTTCTTC
NA,TRBV10-3,TRBD1,TRBJ1-2,CAISPPGTVGYTF,TGTGCCATCAGTCCCCCGGGGACAGTTGGCTACACCTTC
NA,TRBV28,NA,TRBJ2-3,CASNTYRAPSTDTQYF,TGTGCCAGCAATACCTACAGGGCCCCTAGCACAGATACGCAGTATTTT
once,TRBV28,NA,TRBJ1-5,CASSFQGGYSNQPQHF,TGTGCCAGCAGTTTTCAGGGAGGTTATAGCAATCAGCCCCAGCATTTT
NA,TRBV29-1,NA,TRBJ2-1,CSVAEGSYNEQFF,TGCAGCGTAGCGGAGGGGAGCTACAATGAGCAGTTCTTC
NA,TRBV15,TRBD2,TRBJ2-1,CATSRDRGGRGPPNEQFF,TGTGCCACCAGCAGAGATCGGGGCGGGAGGGGTCCCCCCAATGAGCAGTTCTTC
once,TRBV12-3/TRBV12-4,NA,TRBJ2-1,CASTHRDGQFF,TGTGCCAGCACCCACAGGGATGGGCAGTTCTTC
NA,TRBV19,TRBD2,TRBJ2-1,CASSQWREVIDEQFF,TGTGCCAGTAGTCAGTGGCGGGAGGTGATCGATGAGCAGTTCTTC
once,TRBV10-3,TRBD2,TRBJ2-1,CAISDNGLAGGPVNNEQFF,TGTGCCATCAGTGATAATGGACTAGCGGGGGGGCCTGTCAACAATGAGCAGTTCTTC
NA,TRBV3-1/TRBV3-2,NA,TRBJ1-2,CASSQAPVDGYTF,TGTGCCAGCAGTCAGGCCCCGGTGGATGGCTACACCTTC
NA,TRBV27,NA,TRBJ2-7,CASSPHAVYEQYF,TGTGCCAGCAGTCCCCATGCGGTCTACGAGCAGTACTTC
once,TRBV7-2,NA,TRBJ1-1,CASSLGGGDRRAFF,TGTGCCAGCAGCTTAGGAGGGGGGGATCGTAGAGCTTTCTTT
NA,TRBV2,NA,TRBJ1-5,CASRDSRRRAQHF,TGTGCCAGCCGGGACTCCCGGCGGAGAGCCCAGCATTTT
NA,TRBV7-2,NA,TRBJ2-3,CASSETGSDTQYF,TGTGCCAGCAGCGAGACGGGATCAGATACGCAGTATTTT
NA,TRBV27,TRBD2,TRBJ2-3,CSKGAGGPDTDTQYF,TGTTCCAAGGGGGCGGGAGGGCCGGACACAGATACGCAGTATTTT
NA,TRBV7-9,NA,TRBJ2-1,CASSLEGRGVF,TGTGCCAGCAGCTTAGAAGGCAGGGGGGTCTTC
NA,TRBV5-1,NA,TRBJ1-3,CASSPAQGVSGNTIYF,TGCGCCAGCAGCCCTGCACAGGGTGTAAGTGGAAACACCATATATTTT
NA,TRBV6-5,NA,TRBJ1-5,CASKGASGRNQPQHF,TGTGCCAGCAAAGGGGCTTCCGGGCGCAATCAGCCCCAGCATTTT
once,TRBV29-1,TRBD1,TRBJ1-1,CSVDGGQKNTEAFF,TGCAGCGTTGATGGGGGACAGAAAAACACTGAAGCTTTCTTT
few,TRBV4-1,TRBD2,TRBJ2-2,CASSQDSVLAGTGELFF,TGCGCCAGCAGCCAAGATTCGGTTCTAGCGGGCACCGGGGAGCTGTTTTTT
many,TRBV6-6,NA,TRBJ1-2,CASSYGRADGYTF,TGTGCCAGCAGTTACGGCAGGGCTGATGGCTACACCTTC
NA,TRBV27,TRBD1,TRBJ1-6,CASRYSGGQGRNSPLHF,TGTGCCAGCAGATATTCTGGGGGACAGGGGCGTAATTCACCCCTCCACTTT
NA,TRBV5-5,NA,TRBJ2-7,CASSFWGLSSYEQYF,TGTGCCAGCAGCTTCTGGGGCCTGTCATCCTACGAGCAGTACTTC
few,TRBV6-2/TRBV6-3,NA,TRBJ1-5,CASSYSRYVGGNQPQHF,TGTGCCAGCAGTTACTCTAGGTACGTGGGAGGAAATCAGCCCCAGCATTTT
NA,TRBV7-2,NA,TRBJ1-2,CASSLPGGAFYGYTF,TGTGCCAGCAGCCTCCCGGGGGGCGCGTTCTATGGCTACACCTTC
once,TRBV13,TRBD1,TRBJ1-1,CASSLIPTGERAEAFF,TGTGCCAGCAGCTTAATCCCCACAGGGGAAAGGGCTGAAGCTTTCTTT
NA,TRBV9,TRBD2,TRBJ2-2,CASSGWTSGAGMNTGELFF,TGTGCCAGCAGCGGGTGGACTAGCGGGGCCGGGATGAACACCGGGGAGCTGTTTTTT
NA,TRBV15,TRBD2,TRBJ2-5,CATRPAGEGQETQYF,TGTGCCACCAGACCAGCGGGAGAGGGCCAAGAGACCCAGTACTTC
NA,TRBV6-5,NA,TRBJ2-2,CASSYGRVSGELFF,TGTGCCAGCAGTTACGGTCGAGTTTCCGGGGAGCTGTTTTTT
NA,TRBV9,TRBD2,TRBJ2-1,CASSLSAGVRNEQFF,TGTGCCAGCAGCTTATCAGCGGGAGTGAGGAATGAGCAGTTCTTC
NA,TRBV18,NA,TRBJ1-1,CASSPTDRITEAFF,TGTGCCAGCTCACCCACCGACAGGATCACTGAAGCTTTCTTT
NA,TRBV11-3,NA,TRBJ2-3,CASSGRDKSTDTQYF,TGTGCCAGCAGCGGCCGGGACAAGAGCACAGATACGCAGTATTTT
NA,TRBV10-2,NA,TRBJ1-2,CASGTPVGGYTF,TGCGCCAGCGGGACACCCGTGGGGGGCTACACCTTC
NA,TRBV5-4,TRBD1,TRBJ2-7,CASSRDRHHEQYF,TGTGCCAGCAGCCGGGACAGGCACCACGAGCAGTACTTC
NA,TRBV6-5,NA,TRBJ2-1,CASARLTGNEQFF,TGTGCCAGCGCCAGGCTTACAGGGAATGAGCAGTTCTTC
NA,TRBV19,NA,TRBJ1-2,CASSNNFGYTF,TGTGCCAGTAGTAATAACTTTGGCTACACCTTC
NA,TRBV9,TRBD2,TRBJ2-5,CASSPSGGTAGETQYF,TGTGCCAGCAGCCCCTCGGGGGGGACGGCGGGAGAGACCCAGTACTTC
NA,TRBV19,TRBD1,TRBJ1-3,CASTRTGRGSGNTIYF,TGTGCCAGTACCAGGACAGGGCGAGGATCTGGAAACACCATATATTTT
NA,TRBV11-2,NA,TRBJ2-1,CASSSERYNEQFF,TGTGCCAGCAGCTCCGAGCGGTACAATGAGCAGTTCTTC
once,TRBV2,NA,TRBJ1-1,CASRDTLGAVREAFF,TGTGCCAGCAGAGATACACTTGGGGCTGTCCGTGAAGCTTTCTTT
NA,TRBV19,TRBD1,TRBJ1-6,CASSYKTGGNSPLHF,TGTGCCAGTAGTTATAAAACAGGGGGGAATTCACCCCTCCACTTT
once,TRBV5-1,TRBD1,TRBJ1-2,CASSLDGTGTYGYTF,TGCGCCAGCAGCTTAGACGGGACAGGGACCTATGGCTACACCTTC